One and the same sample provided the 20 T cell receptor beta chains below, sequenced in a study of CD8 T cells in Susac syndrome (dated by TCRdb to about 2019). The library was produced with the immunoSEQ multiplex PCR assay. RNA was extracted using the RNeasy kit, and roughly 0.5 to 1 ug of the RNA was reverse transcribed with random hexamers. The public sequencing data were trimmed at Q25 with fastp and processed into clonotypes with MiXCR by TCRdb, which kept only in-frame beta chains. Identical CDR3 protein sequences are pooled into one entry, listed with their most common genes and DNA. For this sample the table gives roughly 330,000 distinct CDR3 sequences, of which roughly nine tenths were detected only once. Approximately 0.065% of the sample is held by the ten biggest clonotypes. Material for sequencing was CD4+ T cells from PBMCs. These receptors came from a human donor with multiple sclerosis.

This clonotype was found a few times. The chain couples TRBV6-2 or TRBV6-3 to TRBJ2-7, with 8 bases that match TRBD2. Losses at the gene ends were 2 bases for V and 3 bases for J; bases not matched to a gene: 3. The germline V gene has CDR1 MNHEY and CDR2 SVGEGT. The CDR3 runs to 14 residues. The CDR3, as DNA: TGTGCCAGCAGTTACCTAGCGGGTCGCTACGAGCAGTACTTC. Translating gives CASSYLAGRYEQYF.

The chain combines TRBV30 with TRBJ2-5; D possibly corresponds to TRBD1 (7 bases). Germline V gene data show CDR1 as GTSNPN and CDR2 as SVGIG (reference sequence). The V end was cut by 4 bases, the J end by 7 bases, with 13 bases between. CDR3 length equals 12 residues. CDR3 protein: CAWNPGGGTQYF. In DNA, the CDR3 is TGTGCCTGGAACCCAGGGGGAGGGACCCAGTACTTC.

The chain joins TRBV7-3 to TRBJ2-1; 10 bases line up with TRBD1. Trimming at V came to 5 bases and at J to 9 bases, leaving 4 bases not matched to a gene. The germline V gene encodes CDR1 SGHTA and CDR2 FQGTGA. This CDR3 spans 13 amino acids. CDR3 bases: TGTGCCAGCAGCCCGGGACAGGGGCGTGAGCAGTTCTTC. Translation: CASSPGQGREQFF.

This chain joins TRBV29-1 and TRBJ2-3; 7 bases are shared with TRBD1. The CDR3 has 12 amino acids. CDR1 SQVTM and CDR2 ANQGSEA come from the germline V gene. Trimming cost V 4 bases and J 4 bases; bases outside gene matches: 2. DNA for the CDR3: TGCAGCGTTGGCAGGGGGTCAGATACGCAGTATTTT. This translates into CSVGRGSDTQYF.

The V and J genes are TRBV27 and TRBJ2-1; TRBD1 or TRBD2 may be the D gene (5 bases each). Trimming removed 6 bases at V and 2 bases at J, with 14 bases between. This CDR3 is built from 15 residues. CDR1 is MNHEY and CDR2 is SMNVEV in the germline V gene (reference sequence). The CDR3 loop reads CASRGRDLPYNEQFF. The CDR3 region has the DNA TGTGCCAGCAGAGGAAGGGACCTACCCTACAATGAGCAGTTCTTC.

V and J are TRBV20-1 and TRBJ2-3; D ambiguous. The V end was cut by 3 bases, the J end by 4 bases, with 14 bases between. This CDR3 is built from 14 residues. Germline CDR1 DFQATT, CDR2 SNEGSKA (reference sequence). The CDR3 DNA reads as TGCAGTGCTAGGCGCTACGAAAGGCCAGATACGCAGTATTTT. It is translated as CSARRYERPDTQYF.

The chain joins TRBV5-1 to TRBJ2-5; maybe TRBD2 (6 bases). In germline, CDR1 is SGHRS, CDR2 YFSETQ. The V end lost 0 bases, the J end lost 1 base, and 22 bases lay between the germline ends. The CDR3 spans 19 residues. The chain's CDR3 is CASSLGITTGDGSQETQYF. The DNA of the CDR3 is TGCGCCAGCAGCTTGGGCATAACGACGGGGGATGGATCCCAAGAGACCCAGTACTTC.

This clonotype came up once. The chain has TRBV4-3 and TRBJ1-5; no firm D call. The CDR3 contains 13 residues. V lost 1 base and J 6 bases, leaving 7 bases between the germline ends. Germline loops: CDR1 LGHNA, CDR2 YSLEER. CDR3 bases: TGCGCCAGCAGCCAAGCGCTGGCTCAGCCCCAGCATTTT. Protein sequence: CASSQALAQPQHF.

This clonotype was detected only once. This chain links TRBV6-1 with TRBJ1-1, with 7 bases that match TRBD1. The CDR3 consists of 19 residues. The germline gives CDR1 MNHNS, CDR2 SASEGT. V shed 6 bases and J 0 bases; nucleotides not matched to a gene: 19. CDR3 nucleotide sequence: TGTGCCAGCAGAAGGGGCAGGGGGTTGGGTCCTAAGATGAACACTGAAGCTTTCTTT. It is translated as CASRRGRGLGPKMNTEAFF.

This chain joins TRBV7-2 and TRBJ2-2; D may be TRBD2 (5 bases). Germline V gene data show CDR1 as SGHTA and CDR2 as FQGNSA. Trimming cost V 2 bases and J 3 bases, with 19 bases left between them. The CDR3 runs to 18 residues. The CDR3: CASSLRSTATGYTGELFF. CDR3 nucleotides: TGTGCCAGCAGCTTAAGGAGCACGGCGACGGGGTACACCGGGGAGCTGTTTTTT.

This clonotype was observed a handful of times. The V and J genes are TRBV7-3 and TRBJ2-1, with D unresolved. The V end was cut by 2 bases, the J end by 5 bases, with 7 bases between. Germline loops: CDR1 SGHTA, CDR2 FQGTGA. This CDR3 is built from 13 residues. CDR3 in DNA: TGTGCCAGCAGCTTAGGTGTCAACAATGAGCAGTTCTTC. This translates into CASSLGVNNEQFF.

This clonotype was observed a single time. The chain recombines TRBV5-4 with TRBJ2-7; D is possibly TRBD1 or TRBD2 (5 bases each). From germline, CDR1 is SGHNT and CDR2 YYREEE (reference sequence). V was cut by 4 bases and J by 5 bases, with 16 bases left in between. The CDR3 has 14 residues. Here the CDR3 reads CASSPRDPNNEQYF. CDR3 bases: TGTGCCAGCAGCCCCCGGGACCCCAATAACGAGCAGTACTTC.

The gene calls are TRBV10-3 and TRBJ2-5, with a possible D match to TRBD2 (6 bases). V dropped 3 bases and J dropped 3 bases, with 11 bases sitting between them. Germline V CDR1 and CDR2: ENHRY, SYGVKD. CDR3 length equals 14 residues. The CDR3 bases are TGTGCCATCAGTGAACGCGGGGTAAAAGAGACCCAGTACTTC. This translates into CAISERGVKETQYF.

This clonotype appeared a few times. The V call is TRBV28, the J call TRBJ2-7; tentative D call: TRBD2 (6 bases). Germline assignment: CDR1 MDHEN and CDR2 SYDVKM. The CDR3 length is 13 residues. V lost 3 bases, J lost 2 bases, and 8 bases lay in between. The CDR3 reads CASSFSSAYEQYF. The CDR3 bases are TGTGCCAGCAGTTTCTCTAGCGCCTACGAGCAGTACTTC.

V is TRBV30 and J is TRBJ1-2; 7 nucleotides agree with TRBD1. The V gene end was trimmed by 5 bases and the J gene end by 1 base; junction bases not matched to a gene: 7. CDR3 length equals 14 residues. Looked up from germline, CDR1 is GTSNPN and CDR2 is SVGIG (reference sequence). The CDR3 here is CAWELYRGNYGYTF. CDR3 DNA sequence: TGTGCCTGGGAACTATACAGGGGTAACTATGGCTACACCTTC.

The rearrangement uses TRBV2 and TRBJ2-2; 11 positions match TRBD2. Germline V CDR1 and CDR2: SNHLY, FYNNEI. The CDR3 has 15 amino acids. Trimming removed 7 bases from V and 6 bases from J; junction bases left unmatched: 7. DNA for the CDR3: TGTGCCAGCAATCCTTTAGCGGGGGGGCCCGGGGAGCTGTTTTTT. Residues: CASNPLAGGPGELFF. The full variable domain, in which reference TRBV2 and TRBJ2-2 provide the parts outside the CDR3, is EPEVTQTPSHQVTQMGQEVILRCVPISNHLYFYWYRQILGQKVEFLVSFYNNEISEKSEIFDDQFSVERPDGSNFTLKIRSTKLEDSAMYFCASNPLAGGPGELFFGEGSRLTVL.

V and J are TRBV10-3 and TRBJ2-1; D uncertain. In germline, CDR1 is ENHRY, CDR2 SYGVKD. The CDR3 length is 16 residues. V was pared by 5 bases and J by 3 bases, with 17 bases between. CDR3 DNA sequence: TGTGCCATCAGTACCTTAGACTCGAACTACTACAATGAGCAGTTCTTC. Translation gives CAISTLDSNYYNEQFF.

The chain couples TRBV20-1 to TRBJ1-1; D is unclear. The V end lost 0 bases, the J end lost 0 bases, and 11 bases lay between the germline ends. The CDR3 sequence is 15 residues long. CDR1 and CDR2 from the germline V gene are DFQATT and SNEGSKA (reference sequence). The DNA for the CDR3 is TGCAGTGCTAGAGATCACGGAGAGCTGAACACTGAAGCTTTCTTT. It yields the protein CSARDHGELNTEAFF.

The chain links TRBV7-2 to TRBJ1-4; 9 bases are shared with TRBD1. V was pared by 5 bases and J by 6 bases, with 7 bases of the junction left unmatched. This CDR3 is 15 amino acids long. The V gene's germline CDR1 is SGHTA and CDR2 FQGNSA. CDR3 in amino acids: CASSLPGTGYEKLFF. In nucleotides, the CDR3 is TGTGCCAGCAGCCTTCCCGGGACAGGGTATGAAAAACTGTTTTTT.

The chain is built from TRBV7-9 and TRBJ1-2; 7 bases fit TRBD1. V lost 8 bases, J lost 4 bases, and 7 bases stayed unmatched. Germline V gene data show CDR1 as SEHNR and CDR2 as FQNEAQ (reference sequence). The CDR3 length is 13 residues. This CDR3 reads CASGTDYSYGYTF. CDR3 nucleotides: TGTGCCAGCGGGACAGATTATTCCTATGGCTACACCTTC. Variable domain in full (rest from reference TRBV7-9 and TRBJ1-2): DTGVSQNPRHKITKRGQNVTFRCDPISEHNRLYWYRQTLGQGPEFLTYFQNEAQLEKSRLLSDRFSAERPKGSFSTLEIQRTEQGDSAMYLCASGTDYSYGYTFGSGTRLTVV.